Below, 16 T cell receptor beta chains from the same sample are listed, as sequenced in a study of metastatic and nonmetastatic thyroid tumors. From the PCR reads, TCRdb re-called clones with MiXCR. The data contain roughly 18,000 clones, about 30% of them seen just once; the ten biggest clones take up roughly 20%. The entire patient cohort was treatment-naive prior to thyroid surgery. The sequenced sample consisted of adjacent normal tissue. The receptors derive from a female donor with papillary thyroid cancer or a benign thyroid nodule (not recorded which). Some clones in this sample may be carry-over from other donors' samples.

The chain has TRBV6-5 and TRBJ2-1; D gene ambiguous. The germline gives CDR1 MNHEY, CDR2 SVGAGI. The CDR3 has 15 residues. Deletions cut 0 bases from V and 9 bases from J, with 15 bases between. DNA of the CDR3: TGTGCCAGCAGTTACTCGGCTAATGGACGACCTGAGCAGTTCTTC. Protein sequence: CASSYSANGRPEQFF.

With respect to this clone: The junction departs from the called germline gene at one end, perhaps through a read error. This chain joins TRBV5-8 and TRBJ2-3; maybe TRBD1 (6 bases). Germline CDR1 SGHTS, CDR2 YDEGEE. The CDR3 totals 14 residues. The CDR3 region is CSSSLGAITDTQYF. As DNA, the CDR3 is TGTTCCAGCAGCCTGGGGGCTATCACAGATACGCAGTATTTT.

The chain couples TRBV6-5 to TRBJ2-7; no definite D call. The CDR3 contains 18 residues. Germline assignment: CDR1 MNHEY and CDR2 SVGAGI. V was trimmed by 7 bases and J by 6 bases, leaving 31 bases between them. The CDR3 loop reads CASTPPRASRFIGSEQYF. The CDR3 DNA reads TGTGCCAGCACCCCGCCCCGGGCCTCTAGATTTATAGGCTCCGAGCAGTACTTC.

This chain joins TRBV6-2 or TRBV6-3 and TRBJ2-2; possible D gene TRBD1, 6 bases. This CDR3 has 18 amino acids. The V gene lost 2 bases and the J gene lost 0 bases, with 16 bases spanning the gap. Germline V lookup: CDR1 MNHEY, CDR2 SVGEGT. CDR3 nucleotide sequence: TGTGCCAGCAGTTACAGCCTGAGGGGGTTCGCGAACACCGGGGAGCTGTTTTTT. The encoded protein is CASSYSLRGFANTGELFF.

This clone was observed at least ten times. The V call is TRBV5-1, the J call TRBJ2-3; 7 bases agree with TRBD2. The length of the CDR3 is 15 residues. V lost 0 bases, J lost 6 bases, and 7 bases stayed unmatched. CDR1 is SGHRS and CDR2 is YFSETQ in the germline V gene. The CDR3 DNA sequence: TGCGCCAGCAGCTTGGAGCGGGGCCCGGGGGATACGCAGTATTTT. It codes for CASSLERGPGDTQYF.

By its share, this clone is medium-sized (0.01 to 0.1%). V usage is TRBV20-1 and J usage is TRBJ2-7; the D gene is possibly TRBD1 (6 bases). CDR3 length equals 14 residues. Per the germline V gene, CDR1 is DFQATT and CDR2 is SNEGSKA (reference sequence). Trimming removed 5 bases from V and 4 bases from J, with 18 bases in between. The CDR3 nucleotides are TGCAGTGCTGAGGGCCCAACGAGGGGGTACGAGCAGTACTTC. It is translated as CSAEGPTRGYEQYF.

This clone was seen more than once but under ten times. The genes are TRBV25-1 and TRBJ2-5, with TRBD1 matching 7 bases. CDR3 size: 12 residues. Germline V lookup: CDR1 MGHDK, CDR2 SYGVNS. Trimming at V came to 7 bases and at J to 9 bases, leaving 8 bases not matched to a gene. The CDR3: CASNQGTVPQYF. In DNA form, the CDR3 reads TGTGCCAGCAATCAAGGGACAGTTCCCCAGTACTTC.

J is TRBJ2-1 and V is TRBV5-1; 9 nucleotides agree with TRBD2. J lost 3 bases, V lost 4 bases, and 8 bases had no gene match. Germline values: CDR1 SGHRS, CDR2 YFSETQ. The CDR3 contains 16 residues. In DNA form, the CDR3 reads TGCGCCAGCAGCCTCCAGGAAGCGGGGGGCTACAATGAGCAGTTCTTC. Its protein product is CASSLQEAGGYNEQFF.

The chain links TRBV11-3 to TRBJ2-7; 7 bases are shared with TRBD1. J was trimmed by 7 bases and V by 8 bases; bases with no gene match: 17. The CDR3 covers 15 residues. Germline CDR1 and CDR2: SGHNT and YENEEA. The DNA of the CDR3 is TGTGCCAGCCGGACAGTAAAGGGACAGCAATGGGAGCAGTACTTC. Its protein is CASRTVKGQQWEQYF.

This clone was detected once. The chain joins TRBV7-7 to TRBJ2-7, with 7 bases that match TRBD1. The germline V gene encodes CDR1 SSHAT and CDR2 FNYEAQ (reference sequence). Unmatched junction bases numbered 6, after V lost 4 bases and J lost 6 bases. The length of the CDR3 is 13 residues. For the CDR3, the DNA is TGTGCCAGCAGCTCTACCTGGGACAGCGAGCAGTACTTC. As protein: CASSSTWDSEQYF.

This clone was detected ten times or more. An end of the junction differs from the germline gene, which may be a read error. CDR3 nucleotides: TGTGCCAGCAGCCTAGCGGCGGGGGGGTCAGATACGCAGTATTTT. It codes for CASSLAAGGSDTQYF. V gene TRBV7-6 combines with J gene TRBJ2-3, with 9 bases lining up with TRBD2. The CDR3 runs to 15 residues. Germline V gene lookup returns CDR1 SGHVS and CDR2 FNYEAQ.

The chain carries TRBV7-2 and TRBJ2-7, with D perhaps being TRBD1 or TRBD2 (5 bases each). V lost 4 bases, J lost 2 bases, and 15 bases lay in between. Germline V gene sequence: CDR1 SGHTA, CDR2 FQGNSA. This CDR3 is built from 15 residues. CDR3 coding DNA: TGTGCCAGCAGCTCAATGGAAGGGACCACCTACGAGCAGTACTTC. This gives the protein CASSSMEGTTYEQYF.

The sample holds many counts of this clone. The chain is built from TRBV29-1 and TRBJ1-2, with D possibly being TRBD1 (6 bases). Per germline, CDR1 SQVTM and CDR2 ANQGSEA. The CDR3 is 12 residues long. Trimming pared 6 bases from V and 2 bases from J, leaving 10 bases between. The CDR3 protein is CSVAGQNYGYTF. DNA of the CDR3: TGCAGCGTGGCTGGACAGAACTATGGCTACACCTTC.

This chain connects TRBV24-1 to TRBJ2-1; 11 bases map to TRBD2. Germline loops: CDR1 KGHDR, CDR2 SFDVKD. The CDR3 is 17 amino acids. Trimming removed 3 bases from V and 4 bases from J; junction bases left unmatched: 7. CDR3: CATSDTAGTSGYNEQFF. For the CDR3, the DNA is TGTGCCACCAGTGATACTGCCGGGACTAGCGGTTACAATGAGCAGTTCTTC.

This clone was detected once. The rearrangement joins TRBV6-2 or TRBV6-3 to TRBJ2-3, with 9 bases that match TRBD2. The CDR3 contains 20 residues. V was clipped by 4 bases and J by 1 base; unmatched bases: 18. Germline CDR1 and CDR2: MNHEY and SVGEGT. The CDR3 is CASSSVEGLFAGGGTDTQYF. The CDR3 DNA follows: TGTGCCAGCAGTTCGGTAGAGGGCCTTTTTGCGGGGGGGGGCACAGATACGCAGTATTTT.

This clone is labeled as medium-sized. The genes are TRBV7-3 and TRBJ2-7; 7 nucleotides line up with TRBD1. There are 11 residues in the CDR3. Trimming cost V 2 bases and J 9 bases; bases outside gene matches: 1. Germline CDR1 is SGHTA and CDR2 is FQGTGA. The CDR3 spells CASSLDRVQYF. The CDR3 DNA reads TGTGCCAGCAGCTTAGACAGGGTGCAGTACTTC.